This entry lists 16 T cell receptor beta chains sequenced from one sample in a study of blood T cells in healthy people across ages. PCR was performed a second time for roughly 7 to 12 cycles using a sample-barcoded 5' primer and a J-beta primer mix. TCRdb itself ran the 5' RACE reads through MiXCR, one entry per CDR3 protein. The profile shows 1.5 million to 2 million distinct CDR3 sequences, 49% of them singletons. The specimen sequenced was blood. These receptors came from a woman aged 40 to 55 in good health.

The rearrangement joins TRBV20-1 to TRBJ1-4, with D perhaps TRBD1 (6 bases). The germline gives CDR1 DFQATT, CDR2 SNEGSKA (reference sequence). With 3 bases removed from V and 8 bases from J, the gap between germline ends came to 13 bases. The CDR3 runs to 13 residues. The CDR3 DNA reads TGCAGTGCTAGTGACAGGAGAGGCGAAAAACTGTTTTTT. Protein sequence: CSASDRRGEKLFF.

V usage is TRBV7-9 and J usage is TRBJ1-2; TRBD1 is a possible D gene (5 bases). Per germline, CDR1 SEHNR and CDR2 FQNEAQ (reference sequence). This CDR3 is built from 16 residues. V was shortened by 1 base and J by 5 bases, with 17 bases between the two germline ends. CDR3 sequence (DNA): TGTGCCAGCAGCTTAGGGGGACCGTCTCCCGGGTATGGCTACACCTTC. This codes for CASSLGGPSPGYGYTF.

This sequence joins TRBV6-1 and TRBJ2-5; 7 nucleotides match TRBD1. This CDR3 spans 13 amino acids. Unmatched junction bases numbered 7, after V lost 7 bases and J lost 5 bases. Germline V gene sequence: CDR1 MNHNS, CDR2 SASEGT. CDR3 sequence: CASIATGVETQYF. The CDR3 nucleotides are TGTGCCAGCATCGCCACAGGGGTGGAGACCCAGTACTTC.

This clonotype was recorded a few times. This chain links TRBV7-8 with TRBJ1-2; D uncertain. The germline V gene encodes CDR1 SGHVS and CDR2 FQNEAQ. The CDR3 contains 12 residues. V lost 5 bases and J lost 6, with 10 bases in between. In DNA, the CDR3 is TGTGCCAGCAGCCCCCTAGACCATGGCTACACCTTC. Translating gives CASSPLDHGYTF. The full variable domain, rest sourced from reference TRBV7-8 and TRBJ1-2, is GAGVSQSPRYKVAKRGQDVALRCDPISGHVSLFWYQQALGQGPEFLTYFQNEAQLDKSGLPSDRFFAERPEGSVSTLKIQRTQQEDSAVYLCASSPLDHGYTFGSGTRLTVV.

The gene calls are TRBV20-1 and TRBJ2-1; 13 nucleotides agree with TRBD2. The germline CDR1 and CDR2 sequences are DFQATT and SNEGSKA (reference sequence). V was pared by 3 bases and J by 1 base, with 3 bases of the junction left unmatched. The CDR3 is 16 amino acids. The CDR3: CSASRLAGGSYNEQFF. The CDR3 DNA sequence: TGCAGTGCTAGCCGACTAGCGGGGGGTTCCTACAATGAGCAGTTCTTC.

This clonotype was observed a few times. J is TRBJ2-7 and V is TRBV7-2, with 8 bases fitting TRBD1. The V gene's germline CDR1 is SGHTA and CDR2 FQGNSA. The CDR3 loop spans 14 amino acids. V shed 5 bases and J 6 bases; nucleotides not matched to a gene: 9. The CDR3 sequence is CASSPGGGGLEQYF. In DNA, the CDR3 is TGTGCCAGCAGCCCAGGGGGCGGAGGGCTCGAGCAGTACTTC.

V is TRBV13 and J is TRBJ2-1; the match to TRBD2 covers 9 bases. The CDR3 loop spans 18 amino acids. The V gene end was trimmed by 4 bases and the J gene end by 7 bases; junction bases not matched to a gene: 17. Germline V gene sequence: CDR1 PRHDT, CDR2 FYEKMQ (reference sequence). For the CDR3, the DNA is TGTGCCAGCAGCTCCTCACCACTAGCGGGCTCCGGGGGAAATGAGCAGTTCTTC. This codes for CASSSSPLAGSGGNEQFF.

The chain couples TRBV6-2 or TRBV6-3 to TRBJ2-5; no definite D call. CDR1 MNHEY and CDR2 SVGEGT come from the germline V gene. CDR3 size: 12 residues. The ends were cut back, 2 bases at V and 11 bases at J, with 12 bases in the middle. The CDR3 loop is CASSYPTQEQYF. In DNA form, the CDR3 reads TGTGCCAGCAGTTACCCGACTCAGGAGCAGTACTTC.

The genes are TRBV3-1 and TRBJ2-3; D is ambiguous. The V end lost 0 bases, the J end lost 7 bases, and 8 bases lay between the germline ends. The germline V gene encodes CDR1 LGHDT and CDR2 YNNKEL (reference sequence). This CDR3 has 13 amino acids. The CDR3: CASSQDVFYTQYF. For the CDR3, the DNA is TGTGCCAGCAGCCAAGACGTTTTTTATACGCAGTATTTT.

A few counts support this clonotype. This sequence may be a read error, since a much larger clone differs from it by one base. The chain combines TRBV4-2 with TRBJ2-3; possibly TRBD2 for D (5 bases). V was pared by 1 base and J by 1 base, with 15 bases between. Germline lookup yields CDR1 LGHNA and CDR2 YNFKEQ. This CDR3 comprises 17 residues. CDR3 protein: CASSQGIPAEGTDTQYF. DNA for the CDR3: TGTGCCAGCAGCCAAGGAATACCAGCGGAAGGCACAGATACGCAGTATTTT.

This clonotype turned up a few times. This chain links TRBV7-2 with TRBJ2-5; tentatively, D is TRBD1 (7 bases). Germline CDR1 and CDR2: SGHTA and FQGNSA. This CDR3 is built from 18 residues. The V end lost 0 bases, the J end lost 5 bases, and 22 bases lay between the germline ends. CDR3 nucleotides: TGTGCCAGCAGCTTAGCCGGAGGGGACAGAGGCTCTCGGGAGACCCAGTACTTC. This sequence encodes CASSLAGGDRGSRETQYF.

The chain is built from TRBV5-1 and TRBJ1-1; no firm D call. Germline CDR1 is SGHRS and CDR2 is YFSETQ. The CDR3 runs 13 residues. V was shortened by 7 bases and J by 4 bases, with 14 bases between the two germline ends. In DNA form, the CDR3 reads TGCGCCAGCTCCCTGATGAGTGGCACTGAAGCTTTCTTT. Amino acids: CASSLMSGTEAFF.

This chain uses TRBV4-3 with TRBJ2-3; 8 bases map to TRBD2. CDR3 length: 18 residues. Losses at the gene ends were 2 bases for V and 5 bases for J; bases not matched to a gene: 15. Per germline, CDR1 LGHNA and CDR2 YSLEER. The CDR3 bases are TGCGCCAGCAGCCAAAGTGGTCCCTCCGGGGGGGCGGAAGATACGCAGTATTTT. It yields the protein CASSQSGPSGGAEDTQYF.

This sequence joins TRBV29-1 and TRBJ1-2, with D hard to call. Trimming removed 3 bases at V and 4 bases at J, with 6 bases between. There are 11 residues in the CDR3. Germline CDR1 and CDR2: SQVTM and ANQGSEA. The CDR3 loop reads CSVELVYGYTF. CDR3 in DNA: TGCAGCGTTGAGTTGGTCTATGGCTACACCTTC.

The chain is built from TRBV4-3 and TRBJ1-4; no firm D call. CDR1 and CDR2 from the germline V gene are LGHNA and YSLEER. Trimming took off 3 bases at V and 6 bases at J, with 8 bases between the two ends. CDR3 length: 13 residues. The CDR3 sequence is CASSQVPDEKLFF. The CDR3 nucleotides read TGCGCCAGCAGCCAGGTCCCAGATGAAAAACTGTTTTTT.

The chain recombines TRBV18 with TRBJ2-3, with D perhaps TRBD2 (5 bases). The CDR3 contains 15 residues. With 4 bases removed from V and 0 bases from J, the gap between germline ends came to 11 bases. The germline CDR1 and CDR2 sequences are KGHSH and LQKENI. CDR3 sequence (DNA): TGTGCCAGCTCACGGACTCTCACTAGCACAGATACGCAGTATTTT. As protein: CASSRTLTSTDTQYF.